Listed here are 10 T cell receptor beta chains from one sample, sequenced in a study of neurological immune-mediated disorders. TCRdb analysed the 5' RACE reads with MiXCR anew, one entry per CDR3 protein. The sample yields around 16,000 distinct CDR3 sequences, roughly 14% seen once. The sample comprised PBMCs. These receptors came from a man in his fifties or sixties with HTLV-1-associated myelopathy (HAM/TSP).

This chain connects TRBV6-2 or TRBV6-3 to TRBJ2-2; D uncertain. The V end was cut by 8 bases, the J end by 2 bases, with 6 bases between. Germline lookup yields CDR1 MNHEY and CDR2 SVGEGT. CDR3 length: 12 amino acids. The CDR3 DNA is TGTGCCAGCTCCAGAAACACCGGGGAGCTGTTTTTT. Protein product: CASSRNTGELFF.

This clonotype has at least ten counts. V usage is TRBV29-1 and J usage is TRBJ1-4, with D uncertain. Looked up from germline, CDR1 is SQVTM and CDR2 is ANQGSEA. The CDR3 consists of 13 residues. Deletions cut 6 bases from V and 5 bases from J, with 13 bases between. This CDR3 reads CSVNFGENEKLFF. The CDR3, as DNA: TGCAGCGTCAATTTCGGGGAAAATGAAAAACTGTTTTTT.

In regard to this clonotype: Germline and junction disagree at one end, which may indicate a read error. This chain links TRBV4-3 with TRBJ2-1; TRBD2 aligns across 7 bases. Germline V lookup: CDR1 LGHNA, CDR2 YSLEER. This CDR3 contains 16 residues. The chain's CDR3 is CASSQGVSGPNNEHFF. CDR3 nucleotide sequence: TGCGCCAGCAGCCAGGGGGTTAGCGGGCCGAACAATGAGCATTTCTTC.

By share, this clonotype counts as large (0.1 to 1%). The chain is built from TRBV11-1 and TRBJ2-7, with 8 bases aligning to TRBD2. Trimming removed 6 bases from V and 0 bases from J; junction bases left unmatched: 4. The germline V gene has CDR1 SGHAT and CDR2 FQDESV (reference sequence). This CDR3 region has 14 residues. CDR3: CASRSGLASYEQYF. The CDR3 DNA reads TGTGCCAGCAGGTCCGGACTAGCCTCCTACGAGCAGTACTTC.

The sample holds a few counts of this clonotype. In nucleotides, the CDR3 is TGTGCCAGCAGGAGACCGGGACGACTCACCCACGAGCAGTACTTC. It codes for CASRRPGRLTHEQYF. The J gene is TRBJ2-7, the V gene TRBV28; tentatively, D is TRBD1 or TRBD2 (5 bases each). Deletions cut 6 bases from V and 5 bases from J, with 20 bases between. This CDR3 is built from 15 residues. The germline V gene encodes CDR1 MDHEN and CDR2 SYDVKM. Drawing the rest from reference TRBV28 and TRBJ2-7, the complete variable domain is DVKVTQSSRYLVKRTGEKVFLECVQDMDHENMFWYRQDPGLGLRLIYFSYDVKMKEKGDIPEGYSVSREKKERFSLILESASTNQTSMYLCASRRPGRLTHEQYFGPGTRLTVT.

This clonotype showed up many times. The V gene is TRBV20-1, the J gene TRBJ2-3, with TRBD1 identical over 8 bases. Germline loops: CDR1 DFQATT, CDR2 SNEGSKA (reference sequence). V was pared by 0 bases and J by 2 bases, with 7 bases of the junction left unmatched. The CDR3 extends over 16 amino acids. CDR3 loop: CSARDRTGMSTDTQYF. CDR3 in DNA: TGCAGTGCTAGAGACAGGACAGGGATGTCCACAGATACGCAGTATTTT.

This clonotype showed up many times. V is TRBV12-3 or TRBV12-4 and J is TRBJ1-4, with D maybe TRBD1 (5 bases). This CDR3 has 12 amino acids. V was cut by 3 bases and J by 8 bases, with 7 bases left in between. Here the CDR3 DNA reads TGTGCCAGCAGTTTTGGGGGGGAAAAACTGTTTTTT. This encodes CASSFGGEKLFF.

This clonotype is medium-sized (0.01 to 0.1%) within its sample. V is TRBV24-1 and J is TRBJ1-5, with a tentative D call TRBD1 (6 bases). Germline CDR1 reads KGHDR; CDR2 reads SFDVKD. V dropped 5 bases and J dropped 5 bases, with 12 bases sitting between them. The CDR3 totals 14 residues. CDR3 sequence reads: CATSAGGWDQPQHF. CDR3 bases: TGTGCCACCAGTGCGGGGGGCTGGGATCAGCCCCAGCATTTT.

This clonotype was detected ten times or more. The J gene is TRBJ2-1, the V gene TRBV9, with a tentative D call TRBD2 (6 bases). The V end was cut by 6 bases, the J end by 7 bases, with 14 bases between. CDR1 and CDR2 from the germline V gene are SGDLS and YYNGEE. The CDR3 is made up of 13 amino acids. For the CDR3, the DNA is TGTGCCAGCAATTACGGGGGAAGGAATGAGCAGTTCTTC. Protein sequence: CASNYGGRNEQFF.

This clonotype occurred many times. The gene calls are TRBV12-3 or TRBV12-4 and TRBJ2-7; D is perhaps TRBD2 (6 bases). V gave up 5 bases and J gave up 1 base, with 12 bases separating them. This CDR3 is built from 14 residues. The CDR3 nucleotides read TGTGCCAGCAGTCCTGCGGGGTGGTCCTACGAGCAGTACTTC. This gives the protein CASSPAGWSYEQYF.